This passage covers 24 T cell receptor beta chains from one sample sequenced in a study of a mutant IDH1 vaccine in newly diagnosed glioma. For these receptors, no antigen is known. Time point defined: week 35, safety follow-up. All doses held 300 ug of mutant IDH1 20-mer peptide, with topical imiquimod. TCRdb's copy holds only in-frame clones and misses some; the assay was immunoSEQ multiplex PCR. The sample has 50,000 to 70,000 clones, about 74% seen once. Sequencing used PBMCs, obtained from a glioma patient whose treatment included an IDH1 peptide vaccine. The source of these receptors is a man in his forties or fifties with glioma.

The rearrangement uses TRBV29-1 and TRBJ2-1; D possibly corresponds to TRBD1 (5 bases). Trimming took 4 bases from V and 8 from J, leaving 6 bases between them. This CDR3 contains 10 residues. From germline, CDR1 is SQVTM and CDR2 ANQGSEA. CDR3 nucleotide sequence: TGCAGCGTTGTCAGGGATGAGCAGTTCTTC. This translates into CSVVRDEQFF.

This clone was picked up many times. The chain combines TRBV6-6 with TRBJ2-3; D gene uncertain. Between the trimmed V and J ends, which lost 2 bases and 3 bases, there was a span of 3 bases. The germline gives CDR1 MNHNY, CDR2 SVGAGI (reference sequence). This CDR3 spans 12 amino acids. The CDR3, as DNA: TGTGCCAGCAGTTACCCGACAGATACGCAGTATTTT. Its protein is CASSYPTDTQYF.

Remarks on this clone: One end of the junction does not line up with germline, which may come from a read error. The CDR3 protein is CASSEAGQLGHF. In DNA, the CDR3 is TGTGCCAGCAGTGAAGCGGGGCAATTGGGACATTTT. This chain links TRBV6-1 with TRBJ1-3; D is perhaps TRBD1 (5 bases). Per the germline V gene, CDR1 is MNHNS and CDR2 is SASEGT. The CDR3 is 12 amino acids.

The genes are TRBV30 and TRBJ1-1; TRBD1 matches at 9 bases. This CDR3 comprises 13 residues. After removal of 5 bases from V and 6 bases from J, the junction contained 7 bases not matched to a gene. The germline V gene has CDR1 GTSNPN and CDR2 SVGIG (reference sequence). Here the CDR3 DNA reads TGTGCCTGGGACCCGGGACAGGGTTCTGAAGCTTTCTTT. As protein: CAWDPGQGSEAFF.

This clone has a handful of counts. J is TRBJ1-5 and V is TRBV30; 10 bases line up with TRBD1. J lost 6 bases, V lost 4 bases, and 6 bases had no gene match. The length of the CDR3 is 14 residues. The germline V gene encodes CDR1 GTSNPN and CDR2 SVGIG (reference sequence). The CDR3 DNA sequence: TGTGCCTGGAAAGGGACAGGGGAAGGTCAGCCCCAGCATTTT. Translated: CAWKGTGEGQPQHF.

V is TRBV29-1 and J is TRBJ2-1; 11 positions agree with TRBD2. Germline CDR1 and CDR2: SQVTM and ANQGSEA. V trimming: 5 bases; J trimming: 0 bases; junction bases outside the gene matches: 3. The length of the CDR3 is 15 residues. The CDR3 loop is CSVLAGGLSYNEQFF. The CDR3 bases are TGCAGCGTTCTAGCGGGGGGCCTCTCCTACAATGAGCAGTTCTTC.

V and J are TRBV4-1 and TRBJ1-1, with D uncertain. V was trimmed by 1 base and J by 0 bases, leaving 12 bases between them. Germline V gene sequence: CDR1 MGHRA, CDR2 YSYEKL. The CDR3 spans 16 residues. The chain's CDR3 is CASSQGLGYLNTEAFF. CDR3 in DNA: TGCGCCAGCAGCCAAGGCCTGGGATACTTGAACACTGAAGCTTTCTTT.

The chain links TRBV7-8 to TRBJ1-2; D unresolved. V gave up 2 bases and J gave up 8 bases, with 15 bases separating them. Germline CDR1 reads SGHVS; CDR2 reads FQNEAQ. This CDR3 has 14 residues. The CDR3 DNA reads TGTGCCAGCAGCTTAAAGGCCGTCGGGCTAGGCTACACCTTC. Translation gives CASSLKAVGLGYTF.

This chain connects TRBV30 to TRBJ1-6, with 7 bases identical to TRBD1. The V segment lost 1 base and the J segment 7 bases; nucleotides outside the gene matches: 4. This CDR3 contains 14 residues. CDR1 and CDR2 (germline): GTSNPN, SVGIG (reference sequence). The CDR3 DNA is TGTGCCTGGAGTGGGGGACAGTCAAATTCACCCCTCCACTTT. Its translation: CAWSGGQSNSPLHF.

The rearrangement uses TRBV29-1 and TRBJ1-1; 8 bases are shared with TRBD1. The junction had 5 bases not matched to a gene; V was cut back by 5 bases and J by 0 bases. The CDR3 length is 14 residues. Germline assignment: CDR1 SQVTM and CDR2 ANQGSEA. The CDR3 region has the DNA TGCAGCGTTCACAGGGGGAGGATGAACACTGAAGCTTTCTTT. Translated: CSVHRGRMNTEAFF.

V gene TRBV2 combines with J gene TRBJ2-2, with 9 bases aligning to TRBD1. Per the germline V gene, CDR1 is SNHLY and CDR2 is FYNNEI. The CDR3 has 16 residues. After removal of 4 bases from V and 0 bases from J, the junction contained 3 bases not matched to a gene. The CDR3 sequence is CASSGRDRANTGELFF. The CDR3 region has the DNA TGTGCCAGCAGTGGCCGGGACAGGGCGAACACCGGGGAGCTGTTTTTT.

The gene calls are TRBV9 and TRBJ2-7; maybe TRBD1 (5 bases). The V gene's germline CDR1 is SGDLS and CDR2 YYNGEE. The CDR3 sequence is 14 residues long. Trimming took 4 bases from V and 1 from J, leaving 12 bases between them. The CDR3 sequence is CASSPQGFSYEQYF. CDR3 bases: TGTGCCAGCAGCCCTCAGGGCTTTTCCTACGAGCAGTACTTC.

The CDR3 DNA is TGTGCCAGCCAGCGTTACAGGGGCCGGAACACTGAAGCTTTCTTT. As protein: CASQRYRGRNTEAFF. V usage is TRBV27 and J usage is TRBJ1-1; 7 nucleotides match TRBD1. This CDR3 spans 15 amino acids. V lost 8 bases, J lost 1 base, and 10 bases stayed unmatched. Germline CDR1 and CDR2: MNHEY and SMNVEV (reference sequence).

This rearrangement joins TRBV29-1 to TRBJ2-5; no firm D call. Germline V lookup: CDR1 SQVTM, CDR2 ANQGSEA. The CDR3 contains 11 residues. V was cut by 7 bases and J by 4 bases, with 10 bases left in between. CDR3 in amino acids: CSDLIGETQYF. DNA for the CDR3: TGCAGCGACTTAATTGGAGAGACCCAGTACTTC. The full variable domain, completed using reference TRBV29-1 and TRBJ2-5, is SAVISQKPSRDICQRGTSLTIQCQVDSQVTMMFWYRQQPGQSLTLIATANQGSEATYESGFVIDKFPISRPNLTFSTLTVSNMSPEDSSIYLCSDLIGETQYFGPGTRLLVL.

The rearrangement joins TRBV7-9 to TRBJ1-6, with TRBD1 matching 7 bases. Unmatched junction bases numbered 7, after V lost 5 bases and J lost 6 bases. This CDR3 is 15 amino acids long. CDR1 and CDR2 from the germline V gene are SEHNR and FQNEAQ (reference sequence). For the CDR3, the DNA is TGTGCCAGCAGCGCGCCCGGGACAGCTAATTCACCCCTCCACTTT. This sequence encodes CASSAPGTANSPLHF.

This clone was picked up one time. This chain uses TRBV6-1 with TRBJ2-1; perhaps TRBD2 as D (7 bases). Germline-derived CDR1 and CDR2 are MNHNS and SASEGT. CDR3 length: 16 amino acids. V lost 4 bases and J lost 0, with 13 bases in between. The CDR3 spells CASSVGGPSSYNEQFF. The CDR3 DNA reads as TGTGCCAGCAGTGTGGGGGGGCCGAGCTCCTACAATGAGCAGTTCTTC.

The CDR3 DNA reads as TGTGCCAGCAGCTTAGCCGGCCAGCATAATGAAAAACTGTTTTTT. Its translation: CASSLAGQHNEKLFF. The chain is built from TRBV7-8 and TRBJ1-4; no reliable D call. The germline CDR1 and CDR2 sequences are SGHVS and FQNEAQ. This CDR3 spans 15 amino acids. The V and J ends lost 0 bases and 4 bases respectively, with 9 bases between them. The full variable domain, completed using reference TRBV7-8 and TRBJ1-4, is GAGVSQSPRYKVAKRGQDVALRCDPISGHVSLFWYQQALGQGPEFLTYFQNEAQLDKSGLPSDRFFAERPEGSVSTLKIQRTQQEDSAVYLCASSLAGQHNEKLFFGSGTQLSVL.

The chain joins TRBV9 to TRBJ2-3; tentatively, D is TRBD1 or TRBD2 (5 bases each). V was cut by 3 bases and J by 8 bases, with 16 bases left in between. The germline gives CDR1 SGDLS, CDR2 YYNGEE. The CDR3 is 14 amino acids. CDR3 coding DNA: TGTGCCAGCAGCGCGGACACGGGGTATGGTACGCAGTATTTT. Its protein is CASSADTGYGTQYF.

This chain uses TRBV19 with TRBJ2-1, with 8 bases identical to TRBD1. CDR3 length: 14 amino acids. Germline CDR1 reads LNHDA; CDR2 reads SQIVND (reference sequence). V dropped 7 bases and J dropped 3; count of bases not matched to a gene: 5. CDR3 in amino acids: CASNLQGDYNEQFF. The CDR3 region has the DNA TGTGCCAGTAACCTACAGGGGGACTACAATGAGCAGTTCTTC.

The chain links TRBV5-1 to TRBJ2-2; D possibly corresponds to TRBD1 (7 bases). V was clipped by 5 bases and J by 2 bases, with 13 bases between them. The CDR3 length is 15 residues. The germline V gene has CDR1 SGHRS and CDR2 YFSETQ. The chain's CDR3 is CASRLQGGNTGELFF. CDR3 DNA: TGCGCCAGCAGGCTTCAGGGGGGTAACACCGGGGAGCTGTTTTTT.

This chain connects TRBV29-1 to TRBJ2-5; 11 nucleotides agree with TRBD1. Germline CDR1 SQVTM, CDR2 ANQGSEA. This CDR3 spans 13 amino acids. V lost 6 bases, J lost 4 bases, and 4 bases stayed unmatched. The CDR3 DNA reads TGCAGCGTGGACAGGGGGCGCGGAGAGACCCAGTACTTC. Residues: CSVDRGRGETQYF.

The chain couples TRBV30 to TRBJ2-5; D is perhaps TRBD1 (5 bases). V lost 2 bases to trimming and J lost 3 bases, with 16 bases between them. This CDR3 has 15 amino acids. CDR1 and CDR2 from the germline V gene are GTSNPN and SVGIG (reference sequence). As DNA, the CDR3 is TGTGCCTGGAGTAGAAGGGGTCCCAACGAAGAGACCCAGTACTTC. Protein: CAWSRRGPNEETQYF.

The CDR3 region is CASSPGTSNYEQYF. DNA of the CDR3: TGTGCCAGCAGTCCCGGGACCTCTAATTACGAGCAGTACTTC. This chain uses TRBV6-5 with TRBJ2-7; D possibly uses TRBD1 or TRBD2 (5 bases each). Germline V lookup: CDR1 MNHEY, CDR2 SVGAGI. CDR3 size: 14 residues. The V end lost 5 bases, the J end lost 4 bases, and 15 bases lay between the germline ends.

This chain uses TRBV5-1 with TRBJ2-7, with 11 bases that match TRBD1. The ends lost 2 bases at V and 3 bases at J; junction bases unmatched: 4. The CDR3 sequence is 15 residues long. In germline, CDR1 is SGHRS, CDR2 YFSETQ. The CDR3 loop is CASSFGDRGFYEQYF. Written as DNA, the CDR3 is TGCGCCAGCAGCTTTGGGGACAGGGGGTTCTACGAGCAGTACTTC.